Below, 18 T cell receptor beta chains from the same sample are listed, as sequenced in a study of cytomegalovirus exposure and HLA in healthy donors. Primers included in the PCR were 60 Vbeta and 13 Jbeta primers. TCRdb's table, derived via immunoSEQ multiplex PCR, lists solely in-frame clones and lacks some. The data hold roughly 67,000 clones, with roughly 78% observed a single time. Sequencing used PBMCs. The source is a middle-aged man in good health and CMV-seronegative.

A few counts support this clone. This sample includes further DNA sequences coding for the same CDR3. The CDR3: CSARDNYEQYF. CDR3 DNA sequence: TGCAGTGCTAGGGACAACTACGAGCAGTACTTC. This chain links TRBV20-1 with TRBJ2-7; a weak D match, TRBD1 (5 bases). CDR1 is DFQATT and CDR2 is SNEGSKA in the germline V gene (reference sequence). V lost 3 bases and J lost 3, with 6 bases in between. The CDR3 runs 11 residues.

The gene calls are TRBV6-5 and TRBJ1-1; the D gene is possibly TRBD1 (5 bases). Between the trimmed V and J ends, which lost 0 bases and 0 bases, there was a span of 8 bases. CDR1 and CDR2 from the germline V gene are MNHEY and SVGAGI. The CDR3 is 15 residues long. DNA of the CDR3: TGTGCCAGCAGTTACTCGCGGACAATGAACACTGAAGCTTTCTTT. This gives the protein CASSYSRTMNTEAFF.

This clone was detected many times. A far larger clone differs by one base, so this is likely a read error. The identical CDR3 is also encoded by other nucleotide sequences in the sample. This chain joins TRBV2 and TRBJ1-3; 8 bases align to TRBD1. CDR3 length: 15 amino acids. Germline V gene data show CDR1 as SNHLY and CDR2 as FYNNEI. The CDR3 is CAGSGQDFSGNTIYF. CDR3 nucleotide sequence: TGCGCGGGGTCGGGACAGGATTTTTCTGGAAACACCATATATTTT.

This clone came up a few times. The rearrangement links TRBV5-6 to TRBJ1-2; 9 bases fit TRBD1. The CDR3 loop spans 13 amino acids. J gave up 7 bases and V 4 bases, and 5 bases lay outside the gene matches. Looked up from germline, CDR1 is SGHDT and CDR2 is YYEEEE. The CDR3 bases are TGTGCCAGCAGCCTGACAGGGGGGGGTGGCTACACCTTC. The encoded protein is CASSLTGGGGYTF.

This clone was counted a few times. The rearrangement uses TRBV28 and TRBJ2-1; 10 bases line up with TRBD2. After removal of 5 bases from V and 8 bases from J, the junction contained 12 bases not matched to a gene. CDR3 length: 16 residues. Germline V CDR1 and CDR2: MDHEN, SYDVKM. CDR3 coding DNA: TGTGCCAGCAGTCCCGACGAGCGGGAGGGCCCCCATGAGCAGTTCTTC. It yields the protein CASSPDEREGPHEQFF.

This clone was picked up a small number of times. The rearrangement uses TRBV5-1 and TRBJ1-2; the match to TRBD1 covers 9 bases. Trimming removed 4 bases from V and 5 bases from J; junction bases left unmatched: 6. CDR3 length: 14 amino acids. Germline V gene lookup returns CDR1 SGHRS and CDR2 YFSETQ. The CDR3 loop is CASSTGTGQYGYTF. The CDR3 DNA follows: TGCGCCAGCAGCACTGGGACAGGGCAATATGGCTACACCTTC. Full variable domain (outside the CDR3, taken from reference TRBV5-1 and TRBJ1-2): KAGVTQTPRYLIKTRGQQVTLSCSPISGHRSVSWYQQTPGQGLQFLFEYFSETQRNKGNFPGRFSGRQFSNSRSEMNVSTLELGDSALYLCASSTGTGQYGYTFGSGTRLTVV.

The V call is TRBV12-1, the J call TRBJ1-5. TRBV12-1 is assigned pseudogene status. The CDR3 length is 16 residues. This CDR3 reads CASSFLGGQNNQPQHF. The CDR3 nucleotides read TGTGCCAGCAGCTTTCTAGGCGGGCAGAACAATCAGCCCCAGCATTTT.

The J gene is TRBJ1-6, the V gene TRBV9; D possibly corresponds to TRBD1 (5 bases). Trimming removed 2 bases from V and 10 bases from J, with 7 bases in between. Germline CDR1 and CDR2: SGDLS and YYNGEE. This CDR3 has 12 amino acids. This chain's CDR3 is CASSVGGSPLHF. The CDR3 nucleotides read TGTGCCAGCAGCGTCGGGGGATCACCCCTCCACTTT.

This chain joins TRBV6-1 and TRBJ1-1; the D gene is possibly TRBD1 (5 bases). The CDR3 length is 14 residues. Germline CDR1 reads MNHNS; CDR2 reads SASEGT. Trimming took off 0 bases at V and 4 bases at J, with 9 bases between the two ends. In nucleotides, the CDR3 is TGTGCCAGCAGTGAAGCAGGCGGGGGCACTGAAGCTTTCTTT. Translation gives CASSEAGGGTEAFF.

This chain's CDR3 is CASFTLLNTGELFF. The CDR3 DNA reads TGTGCCAGCTTTACCCTACTTAACACCGGGGAGCTGTTTTTT. V usage is TRBV18 and J usage is TRBJ2-2; D is unclear. The CDR3 length is 14 residues. V lost 7 bases to trimming and J lost 2 bases, with 11 bases between them. The germline CDR1 and CDR2 sequences are KGHSH and LQKENI.

The chain recombines TRBV11-2 with TRBJ2-1; 8 nucleotides agree with TRBD1. V lost 5 bases and J lost 6; bases outside the gene matches: 15. Germline V gene lookup returns CDR1 SGHAT and CDR2 FQNNGV. The CDR3 has 17 amino acids. The CDR3 here is CASSPSRGQGRSNEQFF. The CDR3 region has the DNA TGTGCCAGCAGCCCGTCCCGCGGACAGGGAAGGAGCAATGAGCAGTTCTTC.

This clone was observed a single time. This rearrangement joins TRBV7-6 to TRBJ2-3, with 7 bases fitting TRBD2. Germline trimming cut 5 bases from V and 3 bases from J; bases unmatched to any gene: 5. The CDR3 loop spans 14 amino acids. In germline, CDR1 is SGHVS, CDR2 FNYEAQ. CDR3: CASSQSAGTDTQYF. In nucleotides, the CDR3 is TGTGCCAGCAGCCAATCAGCGGGGACAGATACGCAGTATTTT.

The chain carries TRBV5-1 and TRBJ2-7; 10 bases fit TRBD1. The V and J ends lost 0 bases and 4 bases, in that order; junction bases with no gene match: 7. The CDR3 loop spans 16 amino acids. Germline CDR1 SGHRS, CDR2 YFSETQ. As DNA, the CDR3 is TGCGCCAGCAGCTTGGCCAGACAGGGGGCTCGATACGAGCAGTACTTC. Its protein product is CASSLARQGARYEQYF.

This chain connects TRBV14 to TRBJ2-1; weak D call: TRBD1 (6 bases). CDR3 length: 12 residues. V was clipped by 3 bases and J by 12 bases, with 12 bases between them. Germline CDR1 reads SGHDN; CDR2 reads FVKESK. The CDR3 sequence: CASSHLQDRQFF. CDR3 coding DNA: TGTGCCAGCAGCCACCTTCAGGACAGGCAGTTCTTC.

This clone is a singleton in its sample. J is TRBJ2-5 and V is TRBV6-5; D is unresolved. Trimming left V 5 bases short and J 5 bases short, with 12 bases between. CDR1 and CDR2 (germline): MNHEY, SVGAGI. This CDR3 has 13 residues. The CDR3 bases are TGTGCCAGCAGTGTTCCTAGTCGCGAGACCCAGTACTTC. Protein sequence: CASSVPSRETQYF.

This clone appeared a single time. The chain couples TRBV5-5 to TRBJ1-2; D unresolved. Germline V gene data show CDR1 as SGHKS and CDR2 as YYEKEE (reference sequence). Trimming pared 0 bases from V and 7 bases from J, leaving 10 bases between. The CDR3 length is 13 residues. CDR3 amino acids: CASSLGGGFGYTF. CDR3 DNA sequence: TGTGCCAGCAGCTTGGGTGGAGGGTTTGGCTACACCTTC.

The genes are TRBV6-5 and TRBJ2-5; a weak D match, TRBD1 (6 bases). The CDR3 covers 12 residues. Germline assignment: CDR1 MNHEY and CDR2 SVGAGI. The ends were cut back, 5 bases at V and 2 bases at J, with 6 bases in the middle. The CDR3 sequence: CASSDRQETQYF. The CDR3 nucleotides read TGTGCCAGCAGTGACAGGCAAGAGACCCAGTACTTC.

The V gene is TRBV6-1, the J gene TRBJ1-5; possibly TRBD1 for D (6 bases). The CDR3 runs to 15 residues. V dropped 4 bases and J dropped 2 bases, with 12 bases sitting between them. The germline gives CDR1 MNHNS, CDR2 SASEGT. Written as DNA, the CDR3 is TGTGCCAGCAGTGGGGGGGGCTTAGGCAATCAGCCCCAGCATTTT. The encoded protein is CASSGGGLGNQPQHF.